Here is one T cell receptor beta chain with its context. The antigen is undetermined. MiXCR was run by TCRdb on the 5' RACE reads, yielding one entry per CDR3 protein. The sample lists some 97,000 distinct CDR3 sequences, roughly 10% seen once, with more than 35% in the top ten. The CDR3 extends over 15 amino acids. V was shortened by 1 base and J by 6 bases, with 15 bases between the two germline ends. The data originate from a study of T-cell memory formation after mild COVID-19. Study overall: The TCR clusters were mostly specific to one donor. Points from the study as a whole: Pre-infection memory already had some responding clones, implying cross-reactive memory joined. Nothing confirmed that second-wave clones peaking on day 37 were specific for SARS-CoV-2.

V is TRBV12-3 or TRBV12-4 and J is TRBJ1-2, with D perhaps TRBD1 (5 bases). The sequencing sample was made of PBMCs or a T cell subset sorted from them (not recorded which). This TCR was sampled from a man between 18 and 35 years old who had mild COVID-19 (a few samples of this study predate the infection). Cell type and time point are not known. Here the CDR3 DNA reads TGTGCCAGCAGTTTAGTGCAGGGTCATTGGCATGGCTACACCTTC. This encodes CASSLVQGHWHGYTF.